This TCR beta chain came from a study of cytomegalovirus exposure and HLA in healthy donors. The CDR3 contains 15 residues. V lost 5 bases to trimming and J lost 2 bases, with 16 bases between them. The germline gives CDR1 SGHAT, CDR2 FQNNGV. Study-wide findings and caveats: Reports described diagnosis of cytomegalovirus status by the classifier as highly specific and sensitive. Many donors shared some public TCRs, even though most TCR sequences were rare. In vitro experiments confirmed that three CMV-associated chains were specific for CMV antigens. The authors enumerated 164 TCR beta chains as linked to cytomegalovirus.

Measured with immunoSEQ multiplex PCR; TCRdb has only the in-frame clones, and not every one. The sample has about 56,000 clones; 90% to 95% are singletons. Worth noting for this clone: Its specificity is not known.

Sequenced material: PBMCs. The chain has TRBV11-2 and TRBJ2-7; possibly TRBD2 for D (7 bases). This sequence originates from a man in his late teens or twenties in good health and CMV-seronegative. DNA of the CDR3: TGTGCCAGCAGCCAGGGGAGCGGGGTCCCCTACGAGCAGTACTTC. This translates into CASSQGSGVPYEQYF. Combining the CDR3 with reference TRBV11-2 and TRBJ2-7 gives the whole variable domain EAGVAQSPRYKIIEKRQSVAFWCNPISGHATLYWYQQILGQGPKLLIQFQNNGVVDDSQLPKDRFSAERLKGVDSTLKIQPAKLEDSAVYLCASSQGSGVPYEQYFGPGTRLTVT.